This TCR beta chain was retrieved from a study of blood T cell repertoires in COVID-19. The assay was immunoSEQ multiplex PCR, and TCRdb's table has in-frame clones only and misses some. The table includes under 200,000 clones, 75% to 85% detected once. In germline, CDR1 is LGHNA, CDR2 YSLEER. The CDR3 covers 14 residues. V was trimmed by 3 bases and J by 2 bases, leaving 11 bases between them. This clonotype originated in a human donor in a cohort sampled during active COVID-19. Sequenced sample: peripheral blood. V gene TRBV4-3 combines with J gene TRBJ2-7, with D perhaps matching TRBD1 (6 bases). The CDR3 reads CASSHYRETYEQYF. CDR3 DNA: TGCGCCAGCAGCCACTACAGGGAAACCTACGAGCAGTACTTC.